Presented here are 12 T cell receptor beta chains from one specimen sequenced in a study of PD-1 blockade in classical Hodgkin lymphoma. Relapses following autologous stem cell transplantation were seen in all patients, with brentuximab vedotin exposure varying. Profiled with immunoSEQ multiplex PCR; TCRdb holds only in-frame clones, not every one. There are about 21,000 clones in the sample; about 63% occur only once, and 5% to 6.5% lies in the top ten. This sample comprised peripheral blood mononuclear cells (PBMCs), obtained at baseline. These receptors originate from a human donor with classical Hodgkin lymphoma.

This CDR3 is CASSSPQLAGRTDTQYF. The CDR3 DNA reads TGTGCCAGCAGTTCCCCCCAGCTAGCGGGACGCACAGATACGCAGTATTTT. The chain employs TRBV28 and TRBJ2-3, with TRBD2 matching 9 bases. Germline trimming cut 4 bases from V and 1 base from J; bases unmatched to any gene: 9. This CDR3 contains 17 residues. Germline V gives CDR1 MDHEN, CDR2 SYDVKM.

The V call is TRBV27, the J call TRBJ1-1; 9 bases agree with TRBD1. The ends lost 4 bases at V and 4 bases at J; junction bases unmatched: 7. Looked up from germline, CDR1 is MNHEY and CDR2 is SMNVEV (reference sequence). The CDR3 is 15 residues long. The CDR3 spells CASSSQGAYGTEAFF. The CDR3 region has the DNA TGTGCCAGCAGTTCACAGGGGGCTTACGGCACTGAAGCTTTCTTT.

This chain uses TRBV2 with TRBJ2-6; D is undetermined. V shed 9 bases and J shed 1 base, with 10 bases lying between them. The CDR3 contains 14 residues. Germline V gives CDR1 SNHLY, CDR2 FYNNEI. The CDR3 bases are TGTGCCAGAGGGAAGGCTTCTGGGGCCAACGTCCTGACTTTC. Amino acids: CARGKASGANVLTF.

The V call is TRBV28, the J call TRBJ2-7; D gene unclear. The CDR3 spans 12 residues. Deletions cut 3 bases from V and 6 bases from J, with 9 bases between. In germline, CDR1 is MDHEN, CDR2 SYDVKM. CDR3 in DNA: TGTGCCAGCAGTTTCACTGGGGTCGAGCAGTACTTC. It specifies CASSFTGVEQYF.

The chain carries TRBV4-1 and TRBJ2-6; D is perhaps TRBD2 (6 bases). The CDR3 consists of 17 residues. V was pared by 5 bases and J by 5 bases, with 19 bases between. Germline V lookup: CDR1 MGHRA, CDR2 YSYEKL. As DNA, the CDR3 is TGCGCCAGCAGCGGAGGGGAACCACAAAGTCGGGCCAACGTCCTGACTTTC. Its translation: CASSGGEPQSRANVLTF.

This chain connects TRBV6-5 to TRBJ1-2, with D unclear. The germline gives CDR1 MNHEY, CDR2 SVGAGI. The ends were cut back, 2 bases at V and 5 bases at J, with 15 bases in the middle. The CDR3 consists of 15 residues. CDR3 bases: TGTGCCAGCAGTTACGGACTACCAATTACTTATGGCTACACCTTC. Translated, it gives CASSYGLPITYGYTF.

The genes are TRBV6-5 and TRBJ2-7; D call uncertain. This CDR3 has 12 amino acids. Between the trimmed V and J ends, which lost 3 bases and 1 base, there was a span of 4 bases. CDR1 and CDR2 from the germline V gene are MNHEY and SVGAGI. CDR3 loop: CASSYTSYEQYF. The CDR3 bases are TGTGCCAGCAGTTATACATCCTACGAGCAGTACTTC.

V is TRBV7-6 and J is TRBJ2-3, with TRBD2 identical over 10 bases. Per the germline V gene, CDR1 is SGHVS and CDR2 is FNYEAQ. CDR3 size: 16 residues. V dropped 5 bases and J dropped 0; count of bases not matched to a gene: 5. The CDR3 DNA reads TGTGCCAGCAGCAACGAGCGGGGGGGAAGCACAGATACGCAGTATTTT. It specifies CASSNERGGSTDTQYF.

The chain has TRBV6-5 and TRBJ2-3; tentatively, D is TRBD1 (6 bases). V was clipped by 2 bases and J by 4 bases, with 10 bases between them. The germline gives CDR1 MNHEY, CDR2 SVGAGI. The CDR3 is 14 residues long. DNA of the CDR3: TGTGCCAGCAGTTACGGCAGGGGTGCAGATACGCAGTATTTT. Its protein is CASSYGRGADTQYF.

The rearrangement uses TRBV30 and TRBJ2-7, with D perhaps matching TRBD1 (6 bases). The CDR3 length is 13 residues. V dropped 3 bases and J dropped 4 bases, with 13 bases sitting between them. Germline V gene lookup returns CDR1 GTSNPN and CDR2 SVGIG (reference sequence). The CDR3 DNA is TGTGCCTGGAGCCACCAGGGGCTTTACGAGCAGTACTTC. This translates into CAWSHQGLYEQYF.

This clone was detected once. The genes are TRBV7-6 and TRBJ2-7; D may be TRBD1 (5 bases). Trimming took 1 base from V and 5 from J, leaving 15 bases between them. The CDR3 loop spans 15 amino acids. Germline CDR1 is SGHVS and CDR2 is FNYEAQ. CDR3 sequence: CASSLVAQGGHEQYF. The DNA for the CDR3 is TGTGCCAGCAGCTTAGTGGCGCAGGGCGGTCACGAGCAGTACTTC.

The gene calls are TRBV19 and TRBJ1-5; the D gene is possibly TRBD1 (5 bases). This CDR3 has 15 residues. V lost 6 bases, J lost 3 bases, and 15 bases lay in between. The germline gives CDR1 LNHDA, CDR2 SQIVND (reference sequence). The CDR3 nucleotides are TGTGCCAGTAGCCGGACAACAAAAGCCAATCAGCCCCAGCATTTT. This codes for CASSRTTKANQPQHF.